This is a list of T cell receptor beta chains from one sample in a study of T cell repertoires in cytomegalovirus infection. MiXCR, applied by TCRdb to the reads, yields one record per CDR3 protein. The sample has roughly 720,000 distinct CDR3 sequences, 35% to 45% seen once; the top ten hold 2.5% to 3%. Sequences were obtained from PBMCs. The receptor set was obtained from a human donor in good health (CMV status not recorded). Some clones in this sample may be carry-over from other donors' samples. CDR3s include the opening cysteine and the closing phenylalanine or tryptophan. Fields, in order: D gene, clone size, V gene, J gene, CDR3 DNA, CDR3 protein. A D gene is named only where the DNA matches it firmly. Clone sizes are given selectively: once, few, many, or a class where the clone is expanded.

D: .; size: .; V: TRBV14; J: TRBJ2-3; DNA: TGTGCCAGCAGCCAAGGTCGGGGTGGGTTTTACTACGATACGCAGTATTTT; CDR3: CASSQGRGGFYYDTQYF
D: .; size: .; V: TRBV11-2; J: TRBJ2-1; DNA: TGTGCCAGCACCCCAAAGGCTGATGAGCAGTTCTTC; CDR3: CASTPKADEQFF
D: TRBD1; size: few; V: TRBV2; J: TRBJ1-2; DNA: TGTGCCAGCAGTGAGCTTCAGGGGGGTAACTATGGCTACACCTTC; CDR3: CASSELQGGNYGYTF
D: .; size: .; V: TRBV12-3/TRBV12-4; J: TRBJ1-5; DNA: TGTGCCATCAGTTTAGGCCAAGAGGCAGGGGCAGTCCAGCCCCAGCATTTT; CDR3: CAISLGQEAGAVQPQHF
D: .; size: .; V: TRBV10-3; J: TRBJ1-3; DNA: TGTGCCATCAAAAAGAACGGGGACTCCGGCTCTGGAAACACCATATATTTT; CDR3: CAIKKNGDSGSGNTIYF
D: .; size: .; V: TRBV6-2/TRBV6-3; J: TRBJ2-7; DNA: TGTGCCAGCAGTAGCCCCCCTCGGAGCAACTCTTTC; CDR3: CASSSPPRSNSF
D: TRBD1; size: few; V: TRBV28; J: TRBJ1-5; DNA: TGTGCCAGCAGATATCCAGGGGGCGTTAATCAGCCCCAGCATTTT; CDR3: CASRYPGGVNQPQHF
D: .; size: many; V: TRBV7-2; J: TRBJ1-2; DNA: TGTGCCAGCAGCGGGATTCTTGATGGTATCTATGGCTACACCTTC; CDR3: CASSGILDGIYGYTF
D: TRBD1; size: few; V: TRBV7-9; J: TRBJ2-7; DNA: TGTGCCAGCAGCCTAGCCGGGACAGTGGACTTC; CDR3: CASSLAGTVDF
D: TRBD1; size: .; V: TRBV29-1; J: TRBJ2-7; DNA: TGCAGCGTTGAAGATCTGGGACAGGGGTACGAGCAGTACTTC; CDR3: CSVEDLGQGYEQYF
D: .; size: .; V: TRBV12-3/TRBV12-4; J: TRBJ2-3; DNA: TGTGCCAGCGAACCCCAGGGCAGGGGCACAGATACGCAGTATTTT; CDR3: CASEPQGRGTDTQYF
D: .; size: many; V: TRBV7-6; J: TRBJ2-1; DNA: TGTGCCAGCAGCCCGGGCTACAATGAGCAGTTCTTC; CDR3: CASSPGYNEQFF
D: TRBD1; size: few; V: TRBV6-2/TRBV6-3; J: TRBJ1-5; DNA: TGTGCCAGCAGCCGGGGACAGGGGAGGCATCAGCCCCAGCATTTT; CDR3: CASSRGQGRHQPQHF
D: .; size: .; V: TRBV4-1; J: TRBJ2-3; DNA: TGCGCCAGCAGCCAAAGCCGGTCTCGGAGTGAGGATACGCAGTATTTT; CDR3: CASSQSRSRSEDTQYF
D: .; size: .; V: TRBV14; J: TRBJ2-5; DNA: TGTGCCAGCAGCTCCCGTGGGGGCCGGGGAGAGACCCAGTACTTC; CDR3: CASSSRGGRGETQYF
D: .; size: few; V: TRBV6-2/TRBV6-3; J: TRBJ2-1; DNA: TGTGCCGCGGCGTCCGGGGCCTTCTACAATGAGCAGTTCTTC; CDR3: CAAASGAFYNEQFF
D: TRBD1; size: many; V: TRBV7-2; J: TRBJ2-2; DNA: TGTGCCAGCAGCTTACGGACAGGGAACACCGGGGAGCTGTTTTTT; CDR3: CASSLRTGNTGELFF
D: .; size: .; V: TRBV28; J: TRBJ2-7; DNA: TGTGCCAGCAGTTTAGGTACCGTCTACGAGCAGTACTTC; CDR3: CASSLGTVYEQYF
D: TRBD2; size: .; V: TRBV12-3/TRBV12-4; J: TRBJ2-2; DNA: TGTGCCAGCAGTTCCCCATTCGGGGGGATGGCGAACACCGGGGAGCTGTTTTTT; CDR3: CASSSPFGGMANTGELFF
D: .; size: .; V: TRBV5-5; J: TRBJ2-5; DNA: TGTGCCAGCAGCTTGTTCCAGGACGAGACCCAGTACTTC; CDR3: CASSLFQDETQYF
D: .; size: .; V: TRBV7-8; J: TRBJ1-5; DNA: TGTGCCAGCAGTTCCGGGACAAGCCATAGCAATCAGCCCCAGCATTTT; CDR3: CASSSGTSHSNQPQHF
D: .; size: few; V: TRBV5-4; J: TRBJ2-1; DNA: TGTGCCAGCAGCACGGATGGGGGGGGGCTTAATGAGCAGTTCTTC; CDR3: CASSTDGGGLNEQFF
D: TRBD1; size: .; V: TRBV27; J: TRBJ1-2; DNA: TGTGCCAGCAGTGTAGGGGGCGCCGATGGCTACACCTTC; CDR3: CASSVGGADGYTF
D: .; size: .; V: TRBV7-9; J: TRBJ2-1; DNA: TGTGCCAGCACTGATCGCGGGAACAATGAGCAGTTCTTC; CDR3: CASTDRGNNEQFF
D: .; size: few; V: TRBV12-3/TRBV12-4; J: TRBJ2-4; DNA: TGTGCCAGCAGTTTCTCGAAAAACATTCAGTACTTC; CDR3: CASSFSKNIQYF
D: TRBD1; size: .; V: TRBV20-1; J: TRBJ1-6; DNA: TGCAGTGCTAGACCCCGACAGGGGGCCTATAATTCACCCCTCCACTTT; CDR3: CSARPRQGAYNSPLHF
D: .; size: .; V: TRBV5-6; J: TRBJ1-1; DNA: TGTGCCAGCAGCTTGGGGCCACAGAGATTACTTCGCGCTGAAGCTTTCTTT; CDR3: CASSLGPQRLLRAEAFF
D: .; size: few; V: TRBV6-1; J: TRBJ2-5; DNA: TGTGCCAGCAGTGTCCTACGGGAGACCCAGTACTTC; CDR3: CASSVLRETQYF
D: TRBD1; size: .; V: TRBV19; J: TRBJ1-2; DNA: TGTGCCAGTAGTATATCTTGGACAGGGTGCGTCTCTGGCTACACCTTC; CDR3: CASSISWTGCVSGYTF
D: .; size: .; V: TRBV12-3/TRBV12-4; J: TRBJ2-7; DNA: TGTGCCAGCAGCTCCTGGGGCGGGACGCCAACTCTTCGGCAGTACTTC; CDR3: CASSSWGGTPTLRQYF
D: .; size: .; V: TRBV19; J: TRBJ2-2; DNA: TGTGCCAGTAGTATAAGCCAGGGGAAAAACACCGGGGAGCTGTTTTTT; CDR3: CASSISQGKNTGELFF
D: TRBD1; size: .; V: TRBV28; J: TRBJ2-4; DNA: TGTGCCAGCAGTCCGACAGGGGTTGAAGCCAAAAACATTCAGTACTTC; CDR3: CASSPTGVEAKNIQYF
D: TRBD1; size: many; V: TRBV28; J: TRBJ2-7; DNA: TGTGCCAGCAGTTCCTGGACAGGGGGGCCCTACGAGCAGTACTTC; CDR3: CASSSWTGGPYEQYF
D: TRBD2; size: few; V: TRBV18; J: TRBJ2-1; DNA: TGTGCCAGCTCACAGAAGCGGGGGGGCTATGAGCAGTTCTTC; CDR3: CASSQKRGGYEQFF
D: .; size: .; V: TRBV6-6; J: TRBJ1-3; DNA: TGTGACAGCACCGGGGGCTCTGGAAACACCATATATTTT; CDR3: CDSTGGSGNTIYF
D: .; size: .; V: TRBV12-3/TRBV12-4; J: TRBJ2-2; DNA: TGTGCCAGCACCGAAGATCCCTACGGGGAGCTGTTTTTT; CDR3: CASTEDPYGELFF
D: .; size: few; V: TRBV29-1; J: TRBJ1-3; DNA: TGCAGCGTTGATAGCCGAGGTGGGGACACCATATATTTT; CDR3: CSVDSRGGDTIYF
D: .; size: .; V: TRBV20-1; J: TRBJ2-7; DNA: TGCAGTGCTATTAACACTGCGATTTATCACGAGCAGTACTTC; CDR3: CSAINTAIYHEQYF
D: TRBD1; size: few; V: TRBV6-5; J: TRBJ1-1; DNA: TGTGCCAGCAGTTACGCGGACAGGGTGACTGAAGCTTTCTTT; CDR3: CASSYADRVTEAFF
D: TRBD1; size: .; V: TRBV10-3; J: TRBJ1-6; DNA: TGTGCCATCAGTAGACCGGGACAGGAAGAATCACCCCTCCACTTT; CDR3: CAISRPGQEESPLHF
D: TRBD1; size: .; V: TRBV7-6; J: TRBJ1-6; DNA: TGTGCCAGCAGCTTAGGACAGGGAAATTCAACCCAACACTTT; CDR3: CASSLGQGNSTQHF
D: .; size: .; V: TRBV23-1; J: TRBJ1-1; DNA: TGCGCCAGCAGTCCGTGCTTTCCGGGACCGTTGAACACTGAAGCTTTCTTT; CDR3: CASSPCFPGPLNTEAFF
D: TRBD1; size: few; V: TRBV6-1; J: TRBJ1-1; DNA: TGTGCCAGCAGTGAAACAGGGGAATGGAACACTGAAGCTTTCTTT; CDR3: CASSETGEWNTEAFF
D: .; size: few; V: TRBV6-5; J: TRBJ2-1; DNA: TGTGCCAGCAGTTCTGACTGGGTTGAGCAGTTCTTC; CDR3: CASSSDWVEQFF
D: .; size: .; V: TRBV27; J: TRBJ1-2; DNA: TGTGCCAGCAGTCCCCGGGGGCCTCTTAACTATGGCTACACCTTC; CDR3: CASSPRGPLNYGYTF
D: TRBD1; size: once; V: TRBV28; J: TRBJ1-4; DNA: TGTGCCAGCAGTTTAAAGGGCACAGGGGGTTACGAAAAACTGTTTTTT; CDR3: CASSLKGTGGYEKLFF
D: .; size: few; V: TRBV2; J: TRBJ2-5; DNA: TGTGCCAGCAGTGAAGCGCCTAGGACCCTTCCAGAGACCCAGTACTTC; CDR3: CASSEAPRTLPETQYF
D: .; size: .; V: TRBV7-9; J: TRBJ2-3; DNA: TGTGCCAGCAGCGGGGCCTCAGATACGCAGTATTTT; CDR3: CASSGASDTQYF
D: TRBD1; size: .; V: TRBV7-8; J: TRBJ2-7; DNA: TGTGCCAGCAGCCCCCGGGACAGGGTAGGGAAGGAGCAGTACTTC; CDR3: CASSPRDRVGKEQYF
D: .; size: many; V: TRBV7-2; J: TRBJ2-5; DNA: TGTGCCAGCAGCACCACCGGGACAAGCCAAGAGACCCAGTACTTC; CDR3: CASSTTGTSQETQYF
D: TRBD2; size: .; V: TRBV28; J: TRBJ2-7; DNA: TGTGCCAGCACACTAGCGGGAGGGCTTCTCGACGAGCAGTACTTC; CDR3: CASTLAGGLLDEQYF
D: .; size: .; V: TRBV19; J: TRBJ1-1; DNA: TGTGCCACTACCCAGAGGAACACTGAAGCTTTCTTT; CDR3: CATTQRNTEAFF